Listed below are T cell receptor beta chains from one sample, sequenced in a study of blood T cell repertoires in COVID-19. Only in-frame clones appear in the TCRdb table, and some are missing; sequencing was by immunoSEQ multiplex PCR. Of around 150,000 clones listed, about 80% were seen once; the top ten hold roughly 3.4%. Sequencing was carried out using PBMCs or T cells enriched from blood (not recorded which). The receptors here all came from a woman in her fifties or sixties who had recovered from COVID-19. CDR3s leave out the opening cysteine and the closing phenylalanine or tryptophan.

J | V | CDR3
TRBJ2-7 | TRBV7-9 | ASSLGSTYEQY
TRBJ1-5 | TRBV27 | ASSLWYGPQGNQPQH
TRBJ2-5 | TRBV19 | ASSISSGGQETQY
TRBJ1-2 | TRBV5-8 | ASSMRGYGYT
TRBJ2-3 | TRBV2 | ASSWGRGGDTQY
TRBJ2-1 | TRBV6-6 | ASSEQLASYNEQF
TRBJ1-2 | TRBV6-6 | ASSQGQAVTA
TRBJ2-7 | TRBV5-6 | ASSSRGRGRAYEQY
TRBJ2-1 | TRBV5-1 | ASAGTSYNEQF
TRBJ1-2 | TRBV7-2 | ASRPGTAYGYT
TRBJ2-1 | TRBV4-1 | ASSPGAGGPGNEQF
TRBJ2-3 | TRBV9 | ASSVELAGVTQY
TRBJ2-7 | TRBV4-1 | ASSREQGTAYEQY
TRBJ2-2 | TRBV12-5 | ASGLPGGGTGELF
TRBJ1-2 | TRBV3-1/TRBV3-2 | ASSQAGTGSNYGYT
TRBJ1-2 | TRBV9 | ASSVGSVNYGYT
TRBJ1-2 | TRBV19 | ASSERTAYYGYT
TRBJ1-2 | TRBV4-1 | ASSQDVAPSTYGYT
TRBJ1-1 | TRBV5-5 | ASRGRQGFWTEAF
TRBJ2-2 | TRBV7-2 | ASSSRTSGGQTGELF
TRBJ1-3 | TRBV5-1 | ASSRDRSSGNTIY
TRBJ2-7 | TRBV2 | ASSDAGTGLYEQY
TRBJ2-1 | TRBV5-4 | ASSKEGLAGNNEQF
TRBJ2-1 | TRBV18 | ASSAVGGSYNEQF
TRBJ2-7 | TRBV12-3/TRBV12-4 | ASRDRGSYEQY
TRBJ2-1 | TRBV27 | ASSFLPLNNEQF
TRBJ2-1 | TRBV7-9 | ASSRQGSSYNEQF
TRBJ2-7 | TRBV5-6 | ASSTRDRAYEQY
TRBJ2-5 | TRBV19 | ASSIGLVFRGSGTGSQETQY
TRBJ1-1 | TRBV9 | ASSVDPGGNTEAF
TRBJ2-7 | TRBV9 | ASSTRDSSYEQY
TRBJ1-1 | TRBV18 | ASSSGGRTEAF
TRBJ2-4 | TRBV29-1 | SVERLAGVKNIQY
TRBJ2-7 | TRBV7-9 | ASSSLGGAPREQY
TRBJ1-2 | TRBV5-1 | ASSPRTGDGYT
TRBJ2-1 | TRBV29-1 | SVFLYSNEQF
TRBJ1-2 | TRBV3-1/TRBV3-2 | ASSSDRGPASPNYGYT
TRBJ1-5 | TRBV4-1 | ASSGIKGGRDQPQH
TRBJ1-5 | TRBV5-6 | ASSLWHYSNQPQH
TRBJ1-1 | TRBV29-1 | SAMNGNTEAF
TRBJ1-3 | TRBV11-2 | ASRTVRDRGNTIY
TRBJ1-2 | TRBV15 | ATSNWGDYGYT
TRBJ2-5 | TRBV18 | ASSPPSGTQETQY
TRBJ2-1 | TRBV5-4 | ASSPDLAGGNNEQF
TRBJ2-7 | TRBV7-3 | ASSRGQGIEQY
TRBJ2-7 | TRBV29-1 | SVEAGSYEQY
TRBJ2-1 | TRBV5-1 | ASRRTSWNEQF
TRBJ1-2 | TRBV7-3 | ASSPNSGTGGYGYT
TRBJ1-3 | TRBV20-1 | SASHRAPGNTIY
TRBJ1-1 | TRBV2 | ASIPRQLMNTEAF
TRBJ2-3 | TRBV11-2 | ASSYPSPDTQY
TRBJ1-5 | TRBV6-5 | ASSRGASNQPQH